The T cell receptor beta chain under discussion was sequenced for a study of post-analysis software for immune sequencing data. This clonotype was seen a handful of times. The antigen remains unidentified. The library was made from cDNA and included unique molecular identifiers. Between roughly 1 and 10 million T cells gave rise to some 450,000 cDNA molecules. TCRdb independently ran MiXCR on the PCR reads; one entry per CDR3 protein. The table lists approximately 570,000 distinct CDR3 sequences, roughly two fifths of them singletons. Study results and limitations: Significantly lower normalized Chao1 diversity was seen in multiple sclerosis patients than in controls. Four or five TRBV segments were more frequent in patients than controls; TRBV5-6, TRBV5-1 and TRBV20-1 belonged to this group.

Germline loops: CDR1 MGHRA, CDR2 YSYEKL. The CDR3 loop spans 15 amino acids. The ends lost 3 bases at V and 0 bases at J; junction bases unmatched: 4. The specimen sequenced was blood. The origin of this receptor is a girl aged 5-17 years with multiple sclerosis. V and J are TRBV4-1 and TRBJ2-5; 7 bases align to TRBD1. CDR3 bases: TGCGCCAGCAGCCATGTAACAGGGGACCAAGAGACCCAGTACTTC. Its translation: CASSHVTGDQETQYF.